This T cell receptor beta chain was retrieved from a study of blood T cell repertoires in COVID-19 (dated by TCRdb to about 2020). Some background on the complete study: The collaborator samples originated in the United States, Italy and Spain and spanned the acute and convalescent phases of COVID-19. The material from the prospective study consisted of cDNA or gDNA derived from T cells, B-cell-depleted T cells, or PBMCs. Deeply sampled blood TCRbeta repertoires from subjects exposed to, actively infected with, or recovered from COVID-19 were included in the dataset. The repertoires were released in a freely available public database intended as a resource for research on the immune response to SARS-CoV-2. Samples were obtained from the ongoing ImmuneRACE study (first 160 participants) and from about 1,300 subjects provided by 6 global collaborators. A de-identified subject ID, COVID-19 status, age in years and sex were almost always included in the sample metadata. Where available, HLA class I and class II types were obtained from metadata supplied by the sample provider rather than from assay-based typing.

TCRbeta CDR3 regions were amplified from genomic DNA using the immunoSEQ Assay, a bias-controlled multiplex PCR. In the paper's pipeline: Nucleated cell counts per sample were estimated from amplification of reference gene primers within the assay. To quantify the absolute abundance of each unique TCRbeta CDR3 rearrangement, sequence reads were collapsed and filtered. For each sample, productive Simpson clonality was calculated by taking the square root of Simpson's diversity index across productive rearrangements. TCRdb took over this immuneACCESS table, retaining in-frame rearrangements with V and J assigned. Such tables are incomplete; in checked studies, under half of the missing clones stem from an unresolved V gene, and the remainder is unexplained. The DNA gave D and trimming, while V, J and clone size come from that table. A total of roughly 150,000 clones appear in this sample, approximately 93% of them only once. The ten largest clones capture roughly 2.1% of the sample.

One collaborating source in Seattle enrolled patients while the patients were actively infected and followed the patients over time throughout the course of disease. Collaborating institutions collected whole blood in K2EDTA tubes following their own protocols. For TCRbeta analysis, collaborators shipped samples in one of three forms: frozen whole blood, isolated PBMCs, or DNA extracted from either of those sample types. Paper-wide results and their limitations: The amount of clinical and demographic metadata varied by source and participant and was provided uncurated.

About this clone itself: What antigen it recognizes has not been identified. No much larger clone is present one base from it, and per-base qualities are unavailable.

V lost 0 bases and J lost 0 bases; the stretch between them is 5 bases long. The CDR3 measures 14 amino acids from cysteine to phenylalanine. Only the CDR3 DNA is retained, 42 bases long and in frame from the first base. Sequences SGHTS (CDR1) and YDEGEE (CDR2) are obtained from the germline V gene. The sequence links TRBV5-8 to TRBJ2-3; the D gene identity is not certain. The sample was peripheral blood. The receptor was isolated from an older woman with COVID-19, enrolled during active disease. The DNA is TGTGCCAGCAGCTTGGGGCCCAGCACAGATACGCAGTATTTT. Its protein reads: CASSLGPSTDTQYF.